This record looks at one T cell receptor beta chain sequence and its context. Antigen: not known. The CDR3 extends over 13 amino acids. Germline lookup yields CDR1 SGHVS and CDR2 FNYEAQ. The V and J ends lost 6 bases and 4 bases, in that order; junction bases with no gene match: 5. An expansion of CD8+CD57+ cells by flow cytometry had been shown in patients chosen for sequencing. Among the patients, all had severe acquired aplastic anemia. By the time of blood sampling, patients had still received no therapy. Template material for TCR beta VDJ and CDR3 profiling consisted of genomic DNA. A single record per CDR3 protein comes from TCRdb applying MiXCR to the reads. The sample consists of roughly 500,000 distinct CDR3 sequences, around 33% of them appearing once. This sample stems from a study of CD8+CD57+ T cells in acquired aplastic anemia. Study-wide results and caveats: Statistical testing detected no significant gap in CD8+ Simpson's diversity between patients and controls.

Sequences were obtained from sorted CD4+, CD8+, or CD8+CD57+ T cells (not recorded which) from PBMCs. The sequence derives from a human donor with aplastic anemia. V is TRBV7-6 and J is TRBJ2-5; 7 nucleotides agree with TRBD1. Here the CDR3 reads CASSWDSRETQYF. The CDR3 nucleotides read TGTGCCAGCAGTTGGGACAGTAGAGAGACCCAGTACTTC.